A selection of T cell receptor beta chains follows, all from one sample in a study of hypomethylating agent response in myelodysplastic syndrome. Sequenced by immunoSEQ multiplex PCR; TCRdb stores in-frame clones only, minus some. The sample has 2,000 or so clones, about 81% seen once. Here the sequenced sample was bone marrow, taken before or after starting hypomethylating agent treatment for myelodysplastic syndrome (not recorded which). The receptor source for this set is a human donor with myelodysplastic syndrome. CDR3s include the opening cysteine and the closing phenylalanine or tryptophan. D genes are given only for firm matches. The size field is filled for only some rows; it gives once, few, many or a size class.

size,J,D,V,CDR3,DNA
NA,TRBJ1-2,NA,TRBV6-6,CASRLGGRTNYGYTF,TGTGCCAGCAGATTAGGGGGTCGGACTAACTATGGCTACACCTTC
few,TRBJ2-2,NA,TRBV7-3,CASSSPGVGELFF,TGTGCCAGCAGCTCCCCGGGGGTCGGGGAGCTGTTTTTT
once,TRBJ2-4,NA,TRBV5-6,CASSFRNIQYF,TGTGCCAGCAGCTTTCGAAACATTCAGTACTTC
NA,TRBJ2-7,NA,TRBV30,CAWSSPQIGRF,TGTGCCTGGAGTTCTCCCCAAATCGGACGGTTC
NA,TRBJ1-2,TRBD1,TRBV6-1,CASSLRQGYGYTF,TGTGCCAGCAGTTTACGACAGGGGTATGGCTACACCTTC
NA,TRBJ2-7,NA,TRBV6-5,CASKFGESEQYF,TGTGCCAGCAAATTCGGGGAAAGCGAGCAGTACTTC
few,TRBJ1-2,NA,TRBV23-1,CASSQPGRPLDFYGYTF,TGCGCCAGCAGTCAACCAGGACGTCCTTTGGATTTCTATGGCTACACCTTC
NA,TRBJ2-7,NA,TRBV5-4,CASSRLGSTAYEQYF,TGTGCCAGCAGCCGCCTTGGGAGTACGGCCTACGAGCAGTACTTC
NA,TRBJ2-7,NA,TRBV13,CASSTQAGAAYEQYF,TGTGCCAGCAGCACCCAAGCAGGGGCGGCCTACGAGCAGTACTTC
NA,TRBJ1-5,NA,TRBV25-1,CASSPDRHQPQHF,TGTGCCAGCAGTCCGGACAGACATCAGCCCCAGCATTTT
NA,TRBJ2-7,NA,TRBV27,CASSLSGAAAEQYF,TGTGCCAGCAGTTTATCCGGGGCCGCGGCCGAGCAGTACTTC
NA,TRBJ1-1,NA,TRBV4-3,CASSQQMNTEAFF,TGCGCCAGCAGCCAACAAATGAACACTGAAGCTTTCTTT
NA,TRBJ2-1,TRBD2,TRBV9,CASSVTSGIYNEQFF,TGTGCCAGCAGCGTCACTAGCGGGATTTACAATGAGCAGTTCTTC
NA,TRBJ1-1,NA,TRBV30,CAWVAAGMNTEAFF,TGTGCCTGGGTGGCAGCGGGGATGAACACTGAAGCTTTCTTT
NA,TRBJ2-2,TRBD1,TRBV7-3,CASRPTGGRTGELFF,TGTGCCAGCAGACCAACAGGGGGCAGGACCGGGGAGCTGTTTTTT
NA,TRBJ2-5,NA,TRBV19,CASSMGVRETQYF,TGTGCCAGTAGTATGGGGGTAAGAGAGACCCAGTACTTC
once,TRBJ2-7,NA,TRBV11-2,CASSTHRVHEQYF,TGTGCCAGCAGCACCCACAGGGTCCACGAGCAGTACTTC
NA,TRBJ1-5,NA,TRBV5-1,CASSLGENQPQHF,TGCGCCAGCAGCTTGGGTGAGAATCAGCCCCAGCATTTT
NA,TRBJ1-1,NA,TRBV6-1,CASTEGPGRTEAFF,TGTGCCAGCACTGAGGGACCCGGGAGGACTGAAGCTTTCTTT
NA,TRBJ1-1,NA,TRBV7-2,CASSLQPLGTEAFF,TGTGCCAGCAGCTTGCAGCCTCTGGGCACTGAAGCTTTCTTT
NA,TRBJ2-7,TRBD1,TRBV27,CASSLSGGSYEQYF,TGTGCCAGCAGTTTATCAGGGGGCAGTTACGAGCAGTACTTC
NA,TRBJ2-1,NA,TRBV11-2,CASSPGWPLFF,TGTGCCAGCAGCCCCGGTTGGCCTCTGTTCTTC
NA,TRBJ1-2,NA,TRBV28,CATFTGPPANYGYTF,TGTGCCACCTTCACAGGGCCGCCAGCTAACTATGGCTACACCTTC
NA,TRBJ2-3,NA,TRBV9,CASSNQWALSTDTQYF,TGTGCCAGCAGCAATCAATGGGCCCTGAGCACAGATACGCAGTATTTT
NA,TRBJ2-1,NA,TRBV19,CASSQTGSSYNEQFF,TGTGCCAGTAGCCAAACAGGGAGCTCCTACAATGAGCAGTTCTTC
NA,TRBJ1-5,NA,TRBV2,CASSVAIREPQHF,TGTGCCAGCAGTGTTGCTATAAGGGAGCCCCAGCATTTT
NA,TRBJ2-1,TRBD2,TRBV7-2,CASSPGTSGALGEQFF,TGTGCCAGCAGCCCAGGGACTAGCGGGGCCCTAGGCGAGCAGTTCTTC
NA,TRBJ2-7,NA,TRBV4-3,CASSQGGRGSEQYF,TGCGCCAGCAGCCAAGGGGGGAGAGGTAGCGAGCAGTACTTC
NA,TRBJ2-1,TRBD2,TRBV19,CASSGGLAGVYNEQFF,TGTGCCAGTAGTGGGGGACTAGCGGGGGTATACAATGAGCAGTTCTTC
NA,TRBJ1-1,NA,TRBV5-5,CASSLDLNTEAFF,TGTGCCAGCAGCTTGGACCTGAACACTGAAGCTTTCTTT
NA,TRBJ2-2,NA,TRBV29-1,CSVEGVRNTGELFF,TGCAGCGTTGAAGGGGTCAGGAACACCGGGGAGCTGTTTTTT
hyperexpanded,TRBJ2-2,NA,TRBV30,CAWRNLEQLTGELFF,TGTGCCTGGAGAAACCTCGAGCAGCTCACCGGGGAGCTGTTTTTT
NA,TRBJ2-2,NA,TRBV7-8,CASSQGLTNTGELFF,TGTGCCAGCAGCCAGGGACTCACGAACACCGGGGAGCTGTTTTTT
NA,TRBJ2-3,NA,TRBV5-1,CASSLGGSSTDTQYF,TGCGCCAGCAGCTTGGGAGGGTCTAGCACAGATACGCAGTATTTT
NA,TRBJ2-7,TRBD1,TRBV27,CASSIRQGNSYEQYF,TGTGCCAGCAGCATAAGACAGGGGAATTCTTACGAGCAGTACTTC
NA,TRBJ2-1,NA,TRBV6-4,CASAEGDRDEQFF,TGTGCCAGTGCCGAGGGGGATCGGGATGAGCAGTTCTTC
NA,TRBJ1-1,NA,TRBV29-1,CSVEGNTEAFF,TGCAGCGTTGAGGGGAACACTGAAGCTTTCTTT
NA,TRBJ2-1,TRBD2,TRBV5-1,CASSLGGGLTLSYNEQFF,TGCGCCAGCAGCTTGGGGGGGGGACTAACCCTTTCCTACAATGAGCAGTTCTTC
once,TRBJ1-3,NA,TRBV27,CASSLSIGSGNTIYF,TGTGCCAGCAGTTTATCGATAGGGTCTGGAAACACCATATATTTT
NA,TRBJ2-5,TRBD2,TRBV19,CASTYRGVQETQYF,TGTGCCAGTACTTATCGGGGGGTTCAAGAGACCCAGTACTTC
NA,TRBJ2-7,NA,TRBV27,CASSFFGEQYF,TGTGCCAGCAGTTTCTTCGGCGAGCAGTACTTC
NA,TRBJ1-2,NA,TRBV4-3,CASSQDLGGGYTF,TGCGCCAGCAGCCAAGATCTGGGGGGTGGCTACACCTTC
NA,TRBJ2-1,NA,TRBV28,CASITPENDEQFF,TGTGCCAGCATCACCCCAGAGAATGATGAGCAGTTCTTC